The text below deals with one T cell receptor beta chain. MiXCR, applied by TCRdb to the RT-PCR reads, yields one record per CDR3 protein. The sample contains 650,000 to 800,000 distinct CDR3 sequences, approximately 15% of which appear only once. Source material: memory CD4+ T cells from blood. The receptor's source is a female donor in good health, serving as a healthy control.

This CDR3 is CASSLVGRVEDTQYF. The CDR3 region has the DNA TGTGCCAGCAGCTTAGTGGGCAGGGTTGAAGATACGCAGTATTTT. The gene calls are TRBV7-2 and TRBJ2-3; the D gene is possibly TRBD1 (5 bases). Trimming removed 1 base at V and 5 bases at J, with 13 bases between. The CDR3 totals 15 residues. Germline CDR1 SGHTA, CDR2 FQGNSA.